These 20 T cell receptor beta chains were all obtained from the same sample, sequenced in a study of cytomegalovirus exposure and HLA in healthy donors. The PCR contained 60 Vbeta and 13 Jbeta primers. The method was immunoSEQ multiplex PCR; TCRdb's version includes in-frame clones alone and lacks a portion of them. The sample has 140,000 to 150,000 clones; approximately 68% are singletons. Sequences were obtained from PBMCs. These TCRs come from a man aged 60 to 75 in good health and CMV-seronegative.

The chain has TRBV5-6 and TRBJ2-7; 9 nucleotides agree with TRBD2. Looked up from germline, CDR1 is SGHDT and CDR2 is YYEEEE. V dropped 4 bases and J dropped 6; count of bases not matched to a gene: 14. CDR3 length: 16 residues. The CDR3 sequence: CASSGKPGLASSEQYF. CDR3 nucleotides: TGTGCCAGCAGCGGAAAGCCGGGACTAGCTTCTTCCGAGCAGTACTTC.

The chain employs TRBV6-1 and TRBJ2-1, with D maybe TRBD1 (6 bases). V shed 1 base and J shed 1 base, with 11 bases lying between them. Germline V gene data show CDR1 as MNHNS and CDR2 as SASEGT. The CDR3 covers 16 residues. CDR3 in amino acids: CASSEEQGLSYNEQFF. The CDR3 nucleotides are TGTGCCAGCAGTGAAGAACAGGGTCTATCCTACAATGAGCAGTTCTTC.

The chain carries TRBV7-9 and TRBJ2-3, with 12 bases identical to TRBD2. CDR3 length equals 15 residues. Looked up from germline, CDR1 is SEHNR and CDR2 is FQNEAQ (reference sequence). The V gene end was trimmed by 11 bases and the J gene end by 4 bases; junction bases not matched to a gene: 10. CDR3 region: CAGGPTSGSSDTQYF. CDR3 in DNA: TGTGCCGGGGGGCCGACTAGCGGGAGCTCAGATACGCAGTATTTT.

This clone occurred a few times. The rearrangement links TRBV7-2 to TRBJ2-7, with 10 bases aligning to TRBD2. The CDR3 contains 14 residues. Losses at the gene ends were 7 bases for V and 2 bases for J; bases not matched to a gene: 5. Germline CDR1 reads SGHTA; CDR2 reads FQGNSA. CDR3 nucleotides: TGTGCCAGCACTATAGCGGGAGGCCCCTACGAGCAGTACTTC. Its protein product is CASTIAGGPYEQYF.

The chain is built from TRBV7-6 and TRBJ1-6, with TRBD1 as a possible D gene (6 bases). This CDR3 is 18 amino acids long. Germline assignment: CDR1 SGHVS and CDR2 FNYEAQ. The V end was cut by 2 bases, the J end by 3 bases, with 17 bases between. This chain's CDR3 is CASSLRGGLKDYNSPLHF. The CDR3 DNA reads TGTGCCAGCAGCTTAAGGGGGGGCCTTAAGGACTATAATTCACCCCTCCACTTT. The whole variable domain, remainder taken from reference TRBV7-6 and TRBJ1-6, is GAGVSQSPRYKVTKRGQDVALRCDPISGHVSLYWYRQALGQGPEFLTYFNYEAQQDKSGLPNDRFSAERPEGSISTLTIQRTEQRDSAMYRCASSLRGGLKDYNSPLHFGNGTRLTVT.

On this clone: Possible read error: a much larger clone is one base away. The chain employs TRBV6-5 and TRBJ1-5; D remains ambiguous. Germline V CDR1 and CDR2: MNHEY, SVGAGI. The CDR3 covers 13 residues. V lost 5 bases and J 0 bases, leaving 5 bases between the germline ends. CDR3 coding DNA: TGTGCCAGCAGTCCCAATAGCAATCAGCCCCAGCATTTT. Its protein is CASSPNSNQPQHF.

This rearrangement joins TRBV7-6 to TRBJ2-7, with D possibly being TRBD2 (5 bases). Germline assignment: CDR1 SGHVS and CDR2 FNYEAQ. The V end lost 1 base, the J end lost 1 base, and 11 bases lay between the germline ends. This CDR3 is built from 15 residues. This CDR3 is CASSLDDGESYEQYF. The CDR3 DNA is TGTGCCAGCAGCTTAGATGACGGGGAGTCCTACGAGCAGTACTTC. Filled out from reference TRBV7-6 and TRBJ2-7, the complete variable domain reads GAGVSQSPRYKVTKRGQDVALRCDPISGHVSLYWYRQALGQGPEFLTYFNYEAQQDKSGLPNDRFSAERPEGSISTLTIQRTEQRDSAMYRCASSLDDGESYEQYFGPGTRLTVT.

The chain recombines TRBV9 with TRBJ2-7; 7 positions match TRBD2. Trimming at V came to 0 bases and at J to 4 bases, leaving 4 bases not matched to a gene. The CDR3 has 14 residues. Germline-derived CDR1 and CDR2 are SGDLS and YYNGEE. CDR3 protein: CASSVAHSGYEQYF. For the CDR3, the DNA is TGTGCCAGCAGCGTAGCCCATAGCGGGTACGAGCAGTACTTC.

Here the CDR3 reads CASSLQGDGNEKLFF. The CDR3 DNA reads TGCGCCAGCAGCCTACAGGGAGACGGTAATGAAAAACTGTTTTTT. This sequence joins TRBV4-1 and TRBJ1-4; tentative D call: TRBD1 (6 bases). This CDR3 spans 15 amino acids. Trimming cost V 4 bases and J 4 bases, with 13 bases left between them. CDR1 is MGHRA, CDR2 YSYEKL, per germline.

V is TRBV6-6 and J is TRBJ2-7; TRBD1 agrees at 9 bases. CDR3 length: 16 residues. Germline V gene lookup returns CDR1 MNHNY and CDR2 SVGAGI (reference sequence). J lost 6 bases, V lost 2 bases, and 11 bases had no gene match. CDR3 nucleotide sequence: TGTGCCAGCAGTTACCCTGCCGGGACAGGGCCAGTCGAGCAGTACTTC. Its translation is CASSYPAGTGPVEQYF.

The chain is built from TRBV9 and TRBJ2-5, with D possibly matching TRBD2 (5 bases). The CDR3 runs 12 residues. CDR1 is SGDLS and CDR2 is YYNGEE in the germline V gene. Between the trimmed V and J ends, which lost 4 bases and 4 bases, there was a span of 8 bases. CDR3 DNA sequence: TGTGCCAGCAGCTACGAGGGAGAGACCCAGTACTTC. Encoded protein: CASSYEGETQYF.

The chain combines TRBV29-1 with TRBJ2-5, with D possibly being TRBD1 (7 bases). TRBJ2-7 matches the DNA end more closely, so the J call is doubtful. This CDR3 is 14 amino acids long. CDR1 is SQVTM, CDR2 ANQGSEA, per germline. CDR3 in amino acids: CSVQTDREEDEQYF. CDR3 DNA: TGCAGCGTTCAAACAGACAGGGAGGAGGACGAGCAGTACTTC.

V usage is TRBV11-1 and J usage is TRBJ2-7; 9 bases are a match to TRBD2. The V gene's germline CDR1 is SGHAT and CDR2 FQDESV (reference sequence). The CDR3 runs 13 residues. Trimming cost V 6 bases and J 4 bases; bases outside gene matches: 4. DNA for the CDR3: TGTGCCAGCAGTTGGACTAGCGCGTACGAGCAGTACTTC. The encoded protein is CASSWTSAYEQYF.

The V call is TRBV27, the J call TRBJ1-2; 10 nucleotides match TRBD1. Trimming at V came to 2 bases and at J to 5 bases, leaving 8 bases not matched to a gene. Germline values: CDR1 MNHEY, CDR2 SMNVEV (reference sequence). The CDR3 sequence is 16 residues long. The CDR3, as DNA: TGTGCCAGCAGTTTAGAGGATCCGGGACAGGGGTATGGCTACACCTTC. As protein: CASSLEDPGQGYGYTF.

The chain joins TRBV11-2 to TRBJ2-3, with TRBD1 as a possible D gene (6 bases). In germline, CDR1 is SGHAT, CDR2 FQNNGV. The CDR3 extends over 13 amino acids. V was pared by 0 bases and J by 5 bases, with 6 bases between. Here the CDR3 DNA reads TGTGCCAGCAGCTTAGAAGGGGGAGATACGCAGTATTTT. Translation gives CASSLEGGDTQYF.

The chain uses TRBV7-2 and TRBJ1-3; TRBD1 is a possible D gene (6 bases). Trimming removed 0 bases from V and 4 bases from J, with 7 bases in between. Per germline, CDR1 SGHTA and CDR2 FQGNSA. This CDR3 has 14 residues. Here the CDR3 DNA reads TGTGCCAGCAGCTTAGCCGGACAGGGAAACACCATATATTTT. This translates into CASSLAGQGNTIYF.

The rearrangement links TRBV7-3 to TRBJ2-1; tentative D call: TRBD2 (6 bases). Germline V gene lookup returns CDR1 SGHTA and CDR2 FQGTGA. There are 15 residues in the CDR3. V was shortened by 5 bases and J by 3 bases, with 14 bases between the two germline ends. This CDR3 is CASSLLGGIYNEQFF. CDR3 sequence (DNA): TGTGCCAGCAGCCTCCTTGGAGGGATCTACAATGAGCAGTTCTTC.

The V and J genes are TRBV7-2 and TRBJ1-5; D ambiguous. CDR3 length: 13 amino acids. V lost 2 bases and J 3 bases, leaving 5 bases between the germline ends. Germline V gives CDR1 SGHTA, CDR2 FQGNSA. The CDR3 DNA reads as TGTGCCAGCAGCTTAACATACAATCAGCCCCAGCATTTT. This gives the protein CASSLTYNQPQHF. Looking up the rest from reference TRBV7-2 and TRBJ1-5 gives the full variable domain: GAGVSQSPSNKVTEKGKDVELRCDPISGHTALYWYRQSLGQGLEFLIYFQGNSAPDKSGLPSDRFSAERTGGSVSTLTIQRTQQEDSAVYLCASSLTYNQPQHFGDGTRLSIL.

The gene calls are TRBV5-1 and TRBJ2-7, with TRBD1 as a possible D gene (5 bases). Germline loops: CDR1 SGHRS, CDR2 YFSETQ. Trimming cost V 4 bases and J 0 bases, with 11 bases left between them. The CDR3 runs to 14 residues. The CDR3 is CASSLQVNSYEQYF. For the CDR3, the DNA is TGCGCCAGCAGCCTACAGGTGAACTCCTACGAGCAGTACTTC.

This clone showed up just a few times. The rearrangement joins TRBV10-3 to TRBJ1-1; 8 nucleotides line up with TRBD1. This CDR3 contains 12 residues. The trim removed 9 bases at V and 3 bases at J, leaving 3 bases unmatched. Germline CDR1 ENHRY, CDR2 SYGVKD. The CDR3 here is CAIGQGYTEAFF. The CDR3 bases are TGTGCCATAGGACAGGGATACACTGAAGCTTTCTTT.